The 8 T cell receptor beta chains listed next were all sequenced from one sample in a study of blood T cell repertoires in COVID-19. Here immunoSEQ multiplex PCR was the method, and the copy in TCRdb shows in-frame clones only, minus some. The sample holds roughly 170,000 clones, 84% seen once. Sequencing was carried out using peripheral blood. The receptors derive from a human donor in a cohort sampled during active COVID-19.

This clone occurred a few times. The chain employs TRBV3-1 (or the pseudogene TRBV3-2) and TRBJ2-7, with 7 bases identical to TRBD2. From germline, CDR1 is LGHDT and CDR2 YNNKEL (reference sequence). The CDR3 covers 15 residues. J gave up 3 bases and V 0 bases, and 5 bases lay outside the gene matches. CDR3 nucleotide sequence: TGTGCCAGCAGCCAAGATCCTAGCGGAAACTACGAGCAGTACTTC. Protein sequence: CASSQDPSGNYEQYF.

The count of this clone is one. V is TRBV5-1 and J is TRBJ1-6; 7 nucleotides agree with TRBD1. Germline loops: CDR1 SGHRS, CDR2 YFSETQ. V was pared by 0 bases and J by 7 bases, with 10 bases of the junction left unmatched. CDR3 length equals 17 residues. The CDR3 spells CASSLVYPGQRNSPLHF. The CDR3 coding sequence is TGCGCCAGCAGCTTGGTTTACCCGGGACAGAGGAATTCACCCCTCCACTTT. The variable domain in full, with the rest retrieved from reference TRBV5-1 and TRBJ1-6, is KAGVTQTPRYLIKTRGQQVTLSCSPISGHRSVSWYQQTPGQGLQFLFEYFSETQRNKGNFPGRFSGRQFSNSRSEMNVSTLELGDSALYLCASSLVYPGQRNSPLHFGNGTRLTVT.

The genes are TRBV14 and TRBJ2-3, with a tentative D call TRBD2 (6 bases). Trimming pared 4 bases from V and 2 bases from J, leaving 10 bases between. The CDR3 extends over 14 amino acids. The germline CDR1 and CDR2 sequences are SGHDN and FVKESK. The CDR3 region is CASSRRGFTDTQYF. In nucleotides, the CDR3 is TGTGCCAGCAGCCGTCGGGGGTTCACAGATACGCAGTATTTT.

V usage is TRBV19 and J usage is TRBJ2-5, with D uncertain. The CDR3 consists of 15 residues. Deletions cut 6 bases from V and 5 bases from J, with 19 bases between. Germline lookup yields CDR1 LNHDA and CDR2 SQIVND (reference sequence). The CDR3 reads CASRGTIGGGETQYF. In DNA, the CDR3 is TGTGCCAGTAGGGGTACCATTGGCGGTGGGGAGACCCAGTACTTC. Based on the CDR3 plus reference TRBV19 and TRBJ2-5, the full variable domain is DGGITQSPKYLFRKEGQNVTLSCEQNLNHDAMYWYRQDPGQGLRLIYYSQIVNDFQKGDIAEGYSVSREKKESFPLTVTSAQKNPTAFYLCASRGTIGGGETQYFGPGTRLLVL.

The genes are TRBV9 and TRBJ1-2; 12 bases are shared with TRBD1. V trimming: 2 bases; J trimming: 4 bases; junction bases outside the gene matches: 3. This CDR3 contains 15 residues. The germline V gene has CDR1 SGDLS and CDR2 YYNGEE. CDR3 sequence reads: CASSVGTGGLYGYTF. Here the CDR3 DNA reads TGTGCCAGCAGCGTGGGGACAGGGGGCCTCTATGGCTACACCTTC.

This clone was recorded once. The gene calls are TRBV5-6 and TRBJ2-7, with 8 bases aligning to TRBD1. The trim removed 3 bases at V and 6 bases at J, leaving 8 bases unmatched. Germline V gene sequence: CDR1 SGHDT, CDR2 YYEEEE. The CDR3 contains 14 residues. The CDR3, as DNA: TGTGCCAGCAGCTGGGACAGGCAGGACTTCGAGCAGTACTTC. Its translation: CASSWDRQDFEQYF.

The chain carries TRBV7-6 and TRBJ2-5, with D possibly matching TRBD1 (5 bases). This CDR3 spans 14 amino acids. V lost 5 bases, J lost 6 bases, and 16 bases lay in between. CDR1 is SGHVS, CDR2 FNYEAQ, per germline. The CDR3 region has the DNA TGTGCCAGCAGCCAGCATGGGGCTACAAAGACCCAGTACTTC. Its protein product is CASSQHGATKTQYF.

The DNA of the CDR3 is TGTGCCAGCAGTTACTCGGAGGTGGGTAGTACTGAAGCTTTCTTT. Encoded protein: CASSYSEVGSTEAFF. The chain links TRBV6-5 to TRBJ1-1; D remains ambiguous. In germline, CDR1 is MNHEY, CDR2 SVGAGI. The CDR3 is 15 amino acids. With 0 bases removed from V and 5 bases from J, the gap between germline ends came to 13 bases.